These T cell receptor beta chains were read from a single sample in a study of Graves' ophthalmopathy and Graves' hyperthyroidism. TCRdb called the multiplex PCR reads again in MiXCR, with one record for every CDR3 protein. Here the sample spans about 740,000 distinct CDR3 sequences, around 40% being singletons. Input material: peripheral blood. The receptors stem from an adult man with Graves' ophthalmopathy. The CDR3 runs from the conserved cysteine through the conserved F or W. D genes are given only for firm matches. Clone size, where shown, is once, few, many, or a class for clones that have expanded.

V: TRBV25-1; size: -; D: -; J: TRBJ2-2; DNA: TGTGCCAGCAGTTTACCGGGTAGGGCCGGGGAGCTGTTTTTT; CDR3: CASSLPGRAGELFF
V: TRBV7-9; size: -; D: -; J: TRBJ1-2; DNA: TGTGCCAGCAGCTTTGGGGGAAATGGCTACATCTTC; CDR3: CASSFGGNGYIF
V: TRBV2; size: -; D: TRBD2; J: TRBJ2-5; DNA: TGTGCCAGCAGTACTAGCGCCCAAGAGACCCAGTACTTC; CDR3: CASSTSAQETQYF
V: TRBV12-3/TRBV12-4; size: few; D: TRBD1; J: TRBJ1-4; DNA: TGTGCCAGCAGTGAGGATTCTGGGACAGATGAAAAACTGTTTTTT; CDR3: CASSEDSGTDEKLFF
V: TRBV29-1; size: many; D: TRBD2; J: TRBJ2-5; DNA: TGCAGCGTTGAATCTAGGCGGGAGGAGACCCAGTACTTC; CDR3: CSVESRREETQYF
V: TRBV7-2; size: few; D: TRBD1; J: TRBJ2-7; DNA: TGTGCCAGCAGCCGCGGACAGGGGCACTCCTACGAGCAGTACTTC; CDR3: CASSRGQGHSYEQYF
V: TRBV24-1; size: -; D: -; J: TRBJ1-5; DNA: TGTGCCACCAGTGCTAGGGCCAGGGTTGGCAATCAGCCCCAGCATTTT; CDR3: CATSARARVGNQPQHF
V: TRBV4-1; size: -; D: -; J: TRBJ2-7; DNA: TGCGCCAGCAGCCATGGTGTCGGTCGGGGCCGATACGAGCAGTACTTC; CDR3: CASSHGVGRGRYEQYF
V: TRBV20-1; size: -; D: TRBD1; J: TRBJ1-4; DNA: TGCAGTGCTAGTAGGCAGGGGGCCGTTGAAAAACTGTTTTTT; CDR3: CSASRQGAVEKLFF
V: TRBV25-1; size: few; D: TRBD1; J: TRBJ1-4; DNA: TGTGCCAGCAGCCAAGGGGGCCAAGAAAAACTGTTTTTT; CDR3: CASSQGGQEKLFF
V: TRBV24-1; size: -; D: TRBD2; J: TRBJ2-3; DNA: TGTGCCACTACCTCTGGCGGGAGGATAGATACGCAGTATTTT; CDR3: CATTSGGRIDTQYF
V: TRBV7-9; size: few; D: -; J: TRBJ2-7; DNA: TGTGCCAGCAGCTTAAGAGGAGGGGGGTACGAGCAGTACTTC; CDR3: CASSLRGGGYEQYF
V: TRBV7-2; size: many; D: -; J: TRBJ1-1; DNA: TGTGCCAGCAGCCTGGACAGCGCCATGAACACTGAAGCTTTCTTT; CDR3: CASSLDSAMNTEAFF
V: TRBV2; size: -; D: TRBD2; J: TRBJ2-5; DNA: TGTGCCAGCAGTGCCCGTAGCGGGGGGACCTCGGAGACCCAGTACTTC; CDR3: CASSARSGGTSETQYF
V: TRBV10-3; size: many; D: TRBD1; J: TRBJ1-2; DNA: TGTGCCACCGAGGAAGGACAGGGGAACTATGGCTACACCTTC; CDR3: CATEEGQGNYGYTF
V: TRBV19; size: -; D: -; J: TRBJ1-1; DNA: TGTGCCAGTAGTATAGTGGCGGGGGTCACTGAAGCTTTCTTT; CDR3: CASSIVAGVTEAFF
V: TRBV7-9; size: -; D: -; J: TRBJ1-2; DNA: TGTGCCAGCAGCAAAGGAGGGGACGTCCGCGATACTAACTATGGCTACACCTTC; CDR3: CASSKGGDVRDTNYGYTF